This TCR beta chain comes out of a study of T cell responses to AZD1222 COVID-19 vaccine. The CDR3 loop spans 15 amino acids. Germline V lookup: CDR1 SGHRS, CDR2 YFSETQ. Between the trimmed V and J ends, which lost 4 bases and 3 bases, there was a span of 17 bases. Sequenced by immunoSEQ multiplex PCR; TCRdb stores in-frame clones only, minus some. The data hold 130,000 or so clones, with around nine tenths observed a single time. To note about this clone: Its cognate antigen is unknown.

Regarding the study as a whole: Spike-specific TCR breadth and depth were elevated following two AZD1222 doses.

The sample consisted of peripheral blood, taken 28 days after the second AZD1222 dose. The receptor was derived from an adult who received the AZD1222 COVID-19 vaccine. This sequence joins TRBV5-1 and TRBJ2-7; possible D gene TRBD2, 6 bases. As DNA, the CDR3 is TGCGCCAGCAGCGTCGTTGCGGGACCGTTCTACGAGCAGTACTTC. The encoded protein is CASSVVAGPFYEQYF.